This T cell receptor beta chain was sequenced for a study of siplizumab effects on memory and regulatory T cells. Concerning this clone: As yet, its antigen is unknown.

Study-wide findings and caveats: Siplizumab produced a significant drop in alloreactive sequences attributable to unstimulated CD4+ memory cells. Unstimulated subsets accounted for the mapping of only a minor share of the clones that were alloreactive. Mappable alloreactive CD4+ clones averaged approximately 62% Treg-derived with siplizumab versus approximately 25% in controls.

Per-sample assaying covered some 10^5 TCR templates. Some clones are missing from TCRdb's copy, which holds only in-frame ones; the method was immunoSEQ multiplex PCR. The sample records about 100,000 clones, about 93% being singletons. V gave up 2 bases and J gave up 7 bases; unmatched junction bases: 10. This CDR3 is built from 15 residues. From germline, CDR1 is SGHAT and CDR2 FQNNGV. This sequence joins TRBV11-2 and TRBJ1-2; 7 bases are shared with TRBD1. The clonotype comes from a human donor in good health. Sequencing was performed on non-Treg CD4+ T cells sorted from blood. CDR3 bases: TGTGCCAGCAGCTTAACGGGACAGATTGTCTCTGGCTACACCTTC. Protein product: CASSLTGQIVSGYTF.